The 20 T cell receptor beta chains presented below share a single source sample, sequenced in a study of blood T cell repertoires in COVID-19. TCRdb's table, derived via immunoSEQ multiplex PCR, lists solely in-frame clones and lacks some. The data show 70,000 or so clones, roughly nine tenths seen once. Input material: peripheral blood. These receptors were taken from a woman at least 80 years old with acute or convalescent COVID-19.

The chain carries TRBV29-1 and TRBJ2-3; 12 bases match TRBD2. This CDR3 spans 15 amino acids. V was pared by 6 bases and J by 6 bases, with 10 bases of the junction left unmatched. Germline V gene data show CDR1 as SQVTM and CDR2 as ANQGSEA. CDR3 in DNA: TGCAGCGTCGACGGGACTAGCGGGTTTTCTGATACGCAGTATTTT. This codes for CSVDGTSGFSDTQYF.

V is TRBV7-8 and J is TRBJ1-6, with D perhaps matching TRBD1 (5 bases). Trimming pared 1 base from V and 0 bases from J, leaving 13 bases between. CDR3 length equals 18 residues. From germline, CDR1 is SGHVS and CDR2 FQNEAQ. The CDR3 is CASSLEGQGSSYNSPLHF. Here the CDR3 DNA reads TGTGCCAGCAGCTTAGAGGGGCAGGGCAGCTCCTATAATTCACCCCTCCACTTT.

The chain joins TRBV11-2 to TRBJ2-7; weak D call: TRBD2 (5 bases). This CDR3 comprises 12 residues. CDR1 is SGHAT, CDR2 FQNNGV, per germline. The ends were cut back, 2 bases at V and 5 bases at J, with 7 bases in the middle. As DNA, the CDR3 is TGTGCCAGCAGCTTACGGCGGGACGAGCAGTACTTC. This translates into CASSLRRDEQYF.

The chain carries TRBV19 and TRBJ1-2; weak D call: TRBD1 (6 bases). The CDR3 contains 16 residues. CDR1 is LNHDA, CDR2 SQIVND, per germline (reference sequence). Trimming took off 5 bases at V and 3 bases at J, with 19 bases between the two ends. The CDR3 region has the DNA TGTGCCAGTAGTTCCGGACAGCCTTCTCCCTACTATGGCTACACCTTC. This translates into CASSSGQPSPYYGYTF.

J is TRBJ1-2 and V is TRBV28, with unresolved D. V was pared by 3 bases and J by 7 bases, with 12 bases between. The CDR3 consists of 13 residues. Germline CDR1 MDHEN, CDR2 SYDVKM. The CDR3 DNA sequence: TGTGCCAGCAGTTTGCCGGGAATCGGTGGCTACACCTTC. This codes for CASSLPGIGGYTF.

CDR3 DNA sequence: TGTGCCAGCAGTGATGGGGACAGGAGAGGAGGACAGCCCCAGCATTTT. Encoded protein: CASSDGDRRGGQPQHF. The chain employs TRBV6-1 and TRBJ1-5, with TRBD1 identical over 8 bases. The V gene end was trimmed by 3 bases and the J gene end by 7 bases; junction bases not matched to a gene: 11. The CDR3 extends over 16 amino acids. CDR1 MNHNS and CDR2 SASEGT come from the germline V gene.

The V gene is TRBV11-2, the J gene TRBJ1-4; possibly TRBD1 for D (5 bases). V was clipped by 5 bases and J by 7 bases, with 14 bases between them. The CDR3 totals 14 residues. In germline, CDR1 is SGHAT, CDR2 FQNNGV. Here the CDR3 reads CASSPGDFPEKLFF. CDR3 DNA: TGTGCCAGCAGCCCGGGGGACTTCCCTGAAAAACTGTTTTTT.

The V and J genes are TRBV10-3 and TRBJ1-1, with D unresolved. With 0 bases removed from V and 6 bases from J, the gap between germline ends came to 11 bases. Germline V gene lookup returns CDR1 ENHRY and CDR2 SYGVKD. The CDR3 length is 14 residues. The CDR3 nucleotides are TGTGCCATCAGTGAGTCGGGAGGGCGAGCTGAAGCTTTCTTT. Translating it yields CAISESGGRAEAFF.

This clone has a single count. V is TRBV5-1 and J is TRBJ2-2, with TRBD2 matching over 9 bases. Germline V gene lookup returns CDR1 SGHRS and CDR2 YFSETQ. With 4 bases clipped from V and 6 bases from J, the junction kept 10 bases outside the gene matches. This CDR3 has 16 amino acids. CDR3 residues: CASSPGLRGGSGELFF. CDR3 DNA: TGCGCCAGCAGCCCTGGTCTGCGGGGGGGCTCCGGGGAGCTGTTTTTT.

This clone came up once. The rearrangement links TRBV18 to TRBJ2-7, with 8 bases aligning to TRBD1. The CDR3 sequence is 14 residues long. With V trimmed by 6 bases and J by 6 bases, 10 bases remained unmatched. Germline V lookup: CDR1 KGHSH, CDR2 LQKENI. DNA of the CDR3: TGTGCCAGCTCCCAAGGACAGGGTAATTTCGAGCAGTACTTC. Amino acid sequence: CASSQGQGNFEQYF.

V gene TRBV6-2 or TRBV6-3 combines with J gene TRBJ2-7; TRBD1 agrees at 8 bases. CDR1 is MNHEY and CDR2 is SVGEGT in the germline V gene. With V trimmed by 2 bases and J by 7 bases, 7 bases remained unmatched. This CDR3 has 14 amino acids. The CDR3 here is CASSYLGQGREQYF. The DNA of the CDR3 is TGTGCCAGCAGTTACCTCGGACAGGGCCGTGAGCAGTACTTC.

For the CDR3, the DNA is TGCGCCAGCAGCACCACAGGAGGGGACGACGGTGGCTACACCTTC. Protein: CASSTTGGDDGGYTF. V usage is TRBV5-1 and J usage is TRBJ1-2, with D tentatively TRBD1 (5 bases). The CDR3 covers 15 residues. The germline V gene encodes CDR1 SGHRS and CDR2 YFSETQ. Trimming cost V 4 bases and J 7 bases, with 20 bases left between them. The full variable domain, its missing parts supplied by reference TRBV5-1 and TRBJ1-2, is KAGVTQTPRYLIKTRGQQVTLSCSPISGHRSVSWYQQTPGQGLQFLFEYFSETQRNKGNFPGRFSGRQFSNSRSEMNVSTLELGDSALYLCASSTTGGDDGGYTFGSGTRLTVV.

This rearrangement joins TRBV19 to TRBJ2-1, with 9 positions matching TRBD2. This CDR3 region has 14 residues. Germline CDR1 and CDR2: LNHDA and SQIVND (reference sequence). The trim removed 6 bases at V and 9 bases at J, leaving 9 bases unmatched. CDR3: CASRWTSANSEQFF. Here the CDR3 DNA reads TGTGCCAGTAGGTGGACTAGCGCAAACAGTGAGCAGTTCTTC.

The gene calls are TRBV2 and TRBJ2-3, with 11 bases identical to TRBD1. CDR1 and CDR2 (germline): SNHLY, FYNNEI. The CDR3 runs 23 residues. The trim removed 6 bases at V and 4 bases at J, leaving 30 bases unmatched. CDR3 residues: CASRTLDRGPMGGGVFRADTQYF. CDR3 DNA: TGTGCCAGCAGGACGCTGGACAGGGGGCCAATGGGTGGCGGGGTTTTTCGGGCAGATACGCAGTATTTT. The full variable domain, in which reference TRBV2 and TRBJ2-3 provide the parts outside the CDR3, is EPEVTQTPSHQVTQMGQEVILRCVPISNHLYFYWYRQILGQKVEFLVSFYNNEISEKSEIFDDQFSVERPDGSNFTLKIRSTKLEDSAMYFCASRTLDRGPMGGGVFRADTQYFGPGTRLTVL.

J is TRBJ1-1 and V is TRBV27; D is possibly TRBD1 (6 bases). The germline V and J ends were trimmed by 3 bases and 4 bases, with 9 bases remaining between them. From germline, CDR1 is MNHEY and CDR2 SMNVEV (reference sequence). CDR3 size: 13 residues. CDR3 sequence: CASSFHRATEAFF. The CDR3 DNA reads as TGTGCCAGCAGTTTCCACAGGGCCACTGAAGCTTTCTTT.

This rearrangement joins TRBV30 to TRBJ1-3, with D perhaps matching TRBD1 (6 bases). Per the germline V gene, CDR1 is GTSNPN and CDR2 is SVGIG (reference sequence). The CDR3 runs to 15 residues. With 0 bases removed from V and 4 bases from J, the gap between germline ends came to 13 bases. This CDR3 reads CAWSVNRVRGNTIYF. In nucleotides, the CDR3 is TGTGCCTGGAGTGTGAACAGGGTTAGAGGAAACACCATATATTTT. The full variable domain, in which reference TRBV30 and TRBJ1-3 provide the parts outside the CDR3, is SQTIHQWPATLVQPVGSPLSLECTVEGTSNPNLYWYRQAAGRGLQLLFYSVGIGQISSEVPQNLSASRPQDRQFILSSKKLLLSDSGFYLCAWSVNRVRGNTIYFGEGSWLTVV.

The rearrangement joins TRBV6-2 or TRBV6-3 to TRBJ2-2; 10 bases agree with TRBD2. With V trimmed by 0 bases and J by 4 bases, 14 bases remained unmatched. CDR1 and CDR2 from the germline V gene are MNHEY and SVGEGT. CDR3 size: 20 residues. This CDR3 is CASSYSSSGSQMEGTGELFF. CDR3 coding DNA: TGTGCCAGCAGTTACTCTTCTAGCGGGAGTCAAATGGAAGGCACCGGGGAGCTGTTTTTT.

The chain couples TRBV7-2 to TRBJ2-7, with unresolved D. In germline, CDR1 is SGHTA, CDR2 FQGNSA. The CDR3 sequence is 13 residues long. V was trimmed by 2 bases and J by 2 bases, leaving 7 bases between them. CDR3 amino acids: CASSLTVTYEQYF. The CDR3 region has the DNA TGTGCCAGCAGCTTAACGGTTACCTACGAGCAGTACTTC.

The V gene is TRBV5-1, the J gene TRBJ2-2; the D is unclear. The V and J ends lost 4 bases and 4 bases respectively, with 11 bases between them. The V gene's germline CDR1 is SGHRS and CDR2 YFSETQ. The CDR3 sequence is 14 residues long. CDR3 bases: TGCGCCAGCAGCCATGGCTTACGCACCGGGGAGCTGTTTTTT. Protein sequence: CASSHGLRTGELFF.

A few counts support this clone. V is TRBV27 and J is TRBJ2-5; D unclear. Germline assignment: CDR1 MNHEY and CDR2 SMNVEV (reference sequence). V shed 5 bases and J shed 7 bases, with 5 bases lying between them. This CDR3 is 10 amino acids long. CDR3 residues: CASSVRTQYF. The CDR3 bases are TGTGCCAGCAGTGTTCGGACCCAGTACTTC.